The 31 T cell receptor beta chains given below trace back to one sample, sequenced in a study of blood T cell repertoires in COVID-19. TCRdb's copy holds only in-frame clones and misses some; the assay was immunoSEQ multiplex PCR. The sample records hundreds of thousands of clones, around 87% being singletons. The specimen was peripheral blood. The receptors derive from a woman between 40 and 55 years old who had recovered from COVID-19.

V gene TRBV10-2 combines with J gene TRBJ1-1; D uncertain. Germline V gene lookup returns CDR1 WSHSY and CDR2 SAAADI. This CDR3 is 12 amino acids long. Trimming took 8 bases from V and 5 from J, leaving 12 bases between them. Written as DNA, the CDR3 is TGCGCCAGCGGAGCGCCGGGAACTGAAGCTTTCTTT. Protein: CASGAPGTEAFF.

Only a few counts were recorded for this clone. The chain uses TRBV7-8 and TRBJ2-1; 8 bases map to TRBD2. The V and J ends lost 2 bases and 9 bases, in that order; junction bases with no gene match: 9. The CDR3 is made up of 15 amino acids. The V gene's germline CDR1 is SGHVS and CDR2 FQNEAQ. CDR3 coding DNA: TGTGCCAGCAGCTTAAGGGGGACTAGTTTCCTTGAGCAGTTCTTC. Protein: CASSLRGTSFLEQFF.

The J gene is TRBJ2-7, the V gene TRBV7-8; D is perhaps TRBD2 (5 bases). The germline V and J ends were trimmed by 2 bases and 3 bases, with 5 bases remaining between them. CDR3 length: 12 residues. CDR1 and CDR2 from the germline V gene are SGHVS and FQNEAQ. This chain's CDR3 is CASSLRGYEQYF. For the CDR3, the DNA is TGTGCCAGCAGCTTACGGGGCTACGAGCAGTACTTC.

The chain uses TRBV6-2 or TRBV6-3 and TRBJ2-5; D might be TRBD1 (5 bases). V lost 4 bases and J lost 2, with 17 bases in between. The germline V gene has CDR1 MNHEY and CDR2 SVGEGT. The CDR3 runs 16 residues. For the CDR3, the DNA is TGTGCCAGCAGTTCCGCGTGGAGCAGGGTGCAAGAGACCCAGTACTTC. Residues: CASSSAWSRVQETQYF.

The table lists this clone with a few counts. The genes are TRBV29-1 and TRBJ2-3; a possible D gene is TRBD2 (6 bases). This CDR3 region has 15 residues. Trimming took 5 bases from V and 0 from J, leaving 15 bases between them. Germline V gene lookup returns CDR1 SQVTM and CDR2 ANQGSEA. Here the CDR3 DNA reads TGCAGCGTTCCCCTCGCCGGGACTAGCACAGATACGCAGTATTTT. This gives the protein CSVPLAGTSTDTQYF.

The V call is TRBV18, the J call TRBJ1-2, with TRBD1 matching 7 bases. Germline V gene sequence: CDR1 KGHSH, CDR2 LQKENI. V trimming: 3 bases; J trimming: 3 bases; junction bases outside the gene matches: 13. This CDR3 comprises 17 residues. CDR3 DNA sequence: TGTGCCAGCTCACCTTGGCCCACAGGGGCCCACGACTATGGCTACACCTTC. It specifies CASSPWPTGAHDYGYTF.

This chain links TRBV9 with TRBJ2-1, with TRBD2 matching over 13 bases. The V and J ends lost 3 bases and 10 bases, in that order; junction bases with no gene match: 4. CDR3 length equals 14 residues. CDR1 and CDR2 from the germline V gene are SGDLS and YYNGEE. CDR3 in DNA: TGTGCCAGCAGCGCCGGGGGACTAGCGGGAGAGCAGTTCTTC. Its protein is CASSAGGLAGEQFF. The variable domain in full, completed from reference TRBV9 and TRBJ2-1, reads DSGVTQTPKHLITATGQRVTLRCSPRSGDLSVYWYQQSLDQGLQFLIQYYNGEERAKGNILERFSAQQFPDLHSELNLSSLELGDSALYFCASSAGGLAGEQFFGPGTRLTVL.

This clone came up once. The V and J genes are TRBV30 and TRBJ1-1; maybe TRBD1 (5 bases). The CDR3 has 16 residues. Germline CDR1 and CDR2: GTSNPN and SVGIG (reference sequence). The V end was cut by 2 bases, the J end by 3 bases, with 19 bases between. Written as DNA, the CDR3 is TGTGCCTGGAGTCCGATGGAGGGGTGGTGGGACACTGAAGCTTTCTTT. Protein: CAWSPMEGWWDTEAFF.

The chain couples TRBV9 to TRBJ2-7; 8 nucleotides line up with TRBD1. CDR1 is SGDLS and CDR2 is YYNGEE in the germline V gene. The CDR3 loop spans 15 amino acids. With 2 bases clipped from V and 5 bases from J, the junction kept 9 bases outside the gene matches. The CDR3 loop is CASSVQSGGRDEQYF. In DNA, the CDR3 is TGTGCCAGCAGCGTCCAATCAGGGGGCCGGGACGAGCAGTACTTC.

V gene TRBV19 combines with J gene TRBJ2-1; 12 bases are a match to TRBD2. This CDR3 has 19 amino acids. Unmatched junction bases numbered 16, after V lost 7 bases and J lost 3 bases. Germline CDR1 reads LNHDA; CDR2 reads SQIVND (reference sequence). The CDR3 nucleotides read TGTGCCAGTACCTCCCACGCTAGCGGGGGGGGACTAAACTACAATGAGCAGTTCTTC. Translation gives CASTSHASGGGLNYNEQFF.

This chain links TRBV3-1 (or the pseudogene TRBV3-2) with TRBJ1-2; D is perhaps TRBD1 (5 bases). The CDR3 loop spans 15 amino acids. Germline CDR1 reads LGHDT; CDR2 reads YNNKEL (reference sequence). Trimming shortened V by 4 bases and J by 2 bases, and 14 bases separated the two germline ends. CDR3 sequence (DNA): TGTGCCAGCAGCCTGGTCAGCGGGGCCAACTATGGCTACACCTTC. It codes for CASSLVSGANYGYTF.

The CDR3 spells CASRPVLAGNTIYF. CDR3 bases: TGTGCCAGCAGGCCAGTCCTGGCTGGAAACACCATATATTTT. V is TRBV6-6 and J is TRBJ1-3; D is unresolved. CDR3 length: 14 amino acids. The V and J ends lost 6 bases and 2 bases respectively, with 11 bases between them. Germline CDR1 reads MNHNY; CDR2 reads SVGAGI (reference sequence).

On this clone: The junction differs from germline at one of its ends, possibly a read error. Other DNA sequences from this sample encode an identical CDR3 as well. The rearrangement uses TRBV18 and TRBJ1-4, with 8 bases lining up with TRBD1. This CDR3 has 15 residues. The germline V gene has CDR1 KGHSH and CDR2 LQKENI. The CDR3 DNA is TGTGCCAGCTCACCCCAGGGGGCAACCAATGAAAAACTGTTTTTT. Protein product: CASSPQGATNEKLFF.

The chain recombines TRBV30 with TRBJ1-3, with 7 bases that match TRBD1. The CDR3 runs 16 residues. Losses at the gene ends were 2 bases for V and 3 bases for J; bases not matched to a gene: 10. Germline V gene data show CDR1 as GTSNPN and CDR2 as SVGIG (reference sequence). In nucleotides, the CDR3 is TGTGCCTGGAGTTCTCTAACGACAGGGTTTGGAAACACCATATATTTT. Amino acid sequence: CAWSSLTTGFGNTIYF.

The V and J genes are TRBV2 and TRBJ1-3; D is unresolved. Trimming removed 7 bases at V and 2 bases at J, with 9 bases between. The CDR3 contains 13 residues. CDR1 is SNHLY and CDR2 is FYNNEI in the germline V gene. CDR3 DNA sequence: TGTGCCAGCATACAAGATGCTGGAAACACCATATATTTT. Amino acids: CASIQDAGNTIYF.

The V gene is TRBV7-9, the J gene TRBJ1-2; 8 bases map to TRBD1. This CDR3 comprises 14 residues. The germline V gene has CDR1 SEHNR and CDR2 FQNEAQ (reference sequence). J was trimmed by 4 bases and V by 3 bases; bases with no gene match: 4. CDR3 amino acids: CASSLGTGIYGYTF. The CDR3 bases are TGTGCCAGCAGCTTGGGGACAGGCATCTATGGCTACACCTTC.

The CDR3 protein is CASSALTGGKGTGELFF. The CDR3 DNA reads TGTGCCAGCAGCGCCTTGACAGGGGGCAAAGGCACCGGGGAGCTGTTTTTT. The J gene is TRBJ2-2, the V gene TRBV5-4; 10 nucleotides match TRBD1. V lost 4 bases to trimming and J lost 4 bases; unmatched junction nucleotides: 10. This CDR3 has 17 amino acids. Germline V CDR1 and CDR2: SGHNT, YYREEE (reference sequence).

The chain recombines TRBV3-1 (or the pseudogene TRBV3-2) with TRBJ2-7; the D gene is possibly TRBD2 (6 bases). V was trimmed by 2 bases and J by 6 bases, leaving 14 bases between them. Germline CDR1 LGHDT, CDR2 YNNKEL (reference sequence). This CDR3 comprises 14 residues. In nucleotides, the CDR3 is TGTGCCAGCAGCCAACCTGGAGGGCATGGCGAGCAGTACTTC. Protein: CASSQPGGHGEQYF.

The J gene is TRBJ1-6, the V gene TRBV2; possible D gene TRBD1, 5 bases. The CDR3 covers 15 residues. Looked up from germline, CDR1 is SNHLY and CDR2 is FYNNEI. V was cut by 11 bases and J by 7 bases, with 21 bases left in between. CDR3: CACKERTFKNSPLHF. CDR3 nucleotide sequence: TGTGCCTGCAAAGAGAGGACATTCAAAAATTCACCCCTCCACTTT.

The chain employs TRBV28 and TRBJ2-7; maybe TRBD1 (6 bases). Trimming removed 4 bases from V and 5 bases from J, with 15 bases in between. Germline assignment: CDR1 MDHEN and CDR2 SYDVKM. This CDR3 contains 14 residues. CDR3 coding DNA: TGTGCCAGCAGTTACCCAGGGGTGATCAACGAGCAGTACTTC. Encoded protein: CASSYPGVINEQYF.

The gene calls are TRBV15 and TRBJ2-4, with 8 bases matching TRBD1. This CDR3 comprises 20 residues. The ends lost 3 bases at V and 0 bases at J; junction bases unmatched: 16. CDR1 is LNHNV, CDR2 YYDKDF, per germline (reference sequence). The chain's CDR3 is CATSRGSTGQGYLAKNIQYF. The CDR3 DNA is TGTGCCACCAGCAGGGGGTCTACAGGACAGGGCTATCTAGCCAAAAACATTCAGTACTTC.

The chain is built from TRBV4-1 and TRBJ2-1; 13 nucleotides match TRBD2. V shed 7 bases and J 6 bases; nucleotides not matched to a gene: 3. Germline V gives CDR1 MGHRA, CDR2 YSYEKL. CDR3 length equals 14 residues. CDR3 in amino acids: CASMGLAGLNEQFF. As DNA, the CDR3 is TGCGCCAGCATGGGACTAGCGGGACTCAATGAGCAGTTCTTC.

The chain combines TRBV24-1 with TRBJ2-2, with D possibly being TRBD2 (6 bases). The germline CDR1 and CDR2 sequences are KGHDR and SFDVKD. The V gene lost 4 bases and the J gene lost 5 bases, with 13 bases spanning the gap. The CDR3 consists of 15 residues. CDR3 residues: CATSDRGGGTGELFF. The CDR3, as DNA: TGTGCCACCAGTGACCGGGGAGGCGGAACCGGGGAGCTGTTTTTT.

The J gene is TRBJ2-5, the V gene TRBV29-1, with D possibly TRBD1 on 6 matching bases. The V gene lost 3 bases and the J gene lost 10 bases, with 21 bases spanning the gap. Germline values: CDR1 SQVTM, CDR2 ANQGSEA. This CDR3 region has 14 residues. The chain's CDR3 is CSVDMDSPSGFQYF. The CDR3, as DNA: TGCAGCGTTGATATGGACAGCCCAAGTGGGTTCCAGTACTTC. Full variable domain (remainder filled in from reference TRBV29-1 and TRBJ2-5): SAVISQKPSRDICQRGTSLTIQCQVDSQVTMMFWYRQQPGQSLTLIATANQGSEATYESGFVIDKFPISRPNLTFSTLTVSNMSPEDSSIYLCSVDMDSPSGFQYFGPGTRLLVL.

The chain uses TRBV5-1 and TRBJ1-3, with D tentatively TRBD1 (5 bases). Germline loops: CDR1 SGHRS, CDR2 YFSETQ. The V gene lost 4 bases and the J gene lost 5 bases, with 19 bases spanning the gap. This CDR3 has 16 amino acids. The CDR3 sequence: CASSPILGRERNTIYF. The CDR3, as DNA: TGCGCCAGCAGCCCTATACTCGGCAGGGAAAGAAACACCATATATTTT.

This clone showed up just a few times. This chain links TRBV5-1 with TRBJ2-2, with TRBD2 matching 7 bases. J gave up 5 bases and V 4 bases, and 8 bases lay outside the gene matches. The CDR3 has 15 residues. Germline CDR1 SGHRS, CDR2 YFSETQ. Written as DNA, the CDR3 is TGCGCCAGCAGCCTTTTTCCCGGGAGGACCGGGGAGCTGTTTTTT. Protein sequence: CASSLFPGRTGELFF.

J is TRBJ2-1 and V is TRBV10-1; 8 nucleotides align to TRBD2. The germline gives CDR1 WNHNN, CDR2 SYGVQD (reference sequence). The CDR3 has 13 residues. The CDR3 protein is CSSGGQAYNEQFF. CDR3 sequence (DNA): TGCTCGAGCGGGGGCCAAGCTTACAATGAGCAGTTCTTC.

Written as DNA, the CDR3 is TGTGCCAGCAGCTTAGGGCCCCTCTCAGGGGGCTCCTACGAGCAGTACTTC. Translating it yields CASSLGPLSGGSYEQYF. The rearrangement links TRBV11-2 to TRBJ2-7, with 7 nucleotides matching TRBD1. CDR3 length equals 17 residues. Germline V gene lookup returns CDR1 SGHAT and CDR2 FQNNGV. J was trimmed by 0 bases and V by 1 base; bases with no gene match: 9.

The rearrangement uses TRBV15 and TRBJ2-7, with 9 bases matching TRBD1. This CDR3 is 15 amino acids long. Trimming at V came to 2 bases and at J to 5 bases, leaving 7 bases not matched to a gene. Looked up from germline, CDR1 is LNHNV and CDR2 is YYDKDF (reference sequence). DNA of the CDR3: TGTGCCACCAGCAGATCGAGGGACAGGGTGGACGAGCAGTACTTC. Protein sequence: CATSRSRDRVDEQYF.

J is TRBJ2-7 and V is TRBV2; 7 bases map to TRBD1. Germline V gene sequence: CDR1 SNHLY, CDR2 FYNNEI. The CDR3 contains 13 residues. For the CDR3, the DNA is TGTGCGACGAGTGGGCCAGGGGGCTACGAGCAGTACTTC. Its protein product is CATSGPGGYEQYF.

This chain links TRBV29-1 with TRBJ1-5; tentative D call: TRBD1 (6 bases). The germline V gene encodes CDR1 SQVTM and CDR2 ANQGSEA. The CDR3 extends over 15 amino acids. The V end lost 6 bases, the J end lost 0 bases, and 15 bases lay between the germline ends. This CDR3 is CSVGGAQDSNQPQHF. CDR3 nucleotides: TGCAGCGTCGGGGGGGCTCAAGATAGCAATCAGCCCCAGCATTTT.